In this sample, the clone carrying this TCR beta chain turned up many times. Its matching antigen is unknown. The CDR3 is 15 residues long. V was pared by 2 bases and J by 3 bases, with 11 bases between. The germline V gene has CDR1 LNHDA and CDR2 SQIVND (reference sequence). One entry per CDR3 protein, called by TCRdb with MiXCR from the reads. The sample includes approximately 1,000,000 distinct CDR3 sequences, approximately 33% of them seen just once. This sample is part of a study of T cell repertoires in cytomegalovirus infection. Study-wide results and caveats: The ex vivo response was dominated by HLA-C-restricted CMV-specific TCR beta clonotypes.

This material consisted of cultured CD8+ T cells from PBMCs, taken from culture after CMV antigen stimulation. This clonotype originated in a human donor in good health (CMV status not recorded). Some clones in this sample may be carry-over from other donors' samples. The V call is TRBV19, the J call TRBJ1-5; D remains unclear. CDR3 nucleotides: TGTGCCAGTAGTATATCCGGGGATACCAATCAGCCCCAGCATTTT. Residues: CASSISGDTNQPQHF. Variable domain in full (rest from reference TRBV19 and TRBJ1-5): DGGITQSPKYLFRKEGQNVTLSCEQNLNHDAMYWYRQDPGQGLRLIYYSQIVNDFQKGDIAEGYSVSREKKESFPLTVTSAQKNPTAFYLCASSISGDTNQPQHFGDGTRLSIL.